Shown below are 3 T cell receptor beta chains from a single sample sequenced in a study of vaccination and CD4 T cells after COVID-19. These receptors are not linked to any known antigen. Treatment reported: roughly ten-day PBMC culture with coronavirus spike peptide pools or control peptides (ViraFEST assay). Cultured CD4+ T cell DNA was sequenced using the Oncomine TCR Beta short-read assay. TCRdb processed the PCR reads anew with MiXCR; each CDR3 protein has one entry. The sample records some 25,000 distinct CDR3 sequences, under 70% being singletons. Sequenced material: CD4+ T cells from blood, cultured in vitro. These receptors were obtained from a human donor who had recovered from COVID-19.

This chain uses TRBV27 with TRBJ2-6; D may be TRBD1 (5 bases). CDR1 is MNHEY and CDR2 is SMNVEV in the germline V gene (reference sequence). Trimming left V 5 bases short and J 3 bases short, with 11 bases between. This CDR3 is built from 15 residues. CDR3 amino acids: CASSASRGGANVLTF. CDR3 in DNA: TGTGCCAGCAGTGCCTCTAGGGGTGGGGCCAACGTCCTGACTTTC. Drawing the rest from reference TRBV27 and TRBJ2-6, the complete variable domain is EAQVTQNPRYLITVTGKKLTVTCSQNMNHEYMSWYRQDPGLGLRQIYYSMNVEVTDKGDVPEGYKVSRKEKRNFPLILESPSPNQTSLYFCASSASRGGANVLTFGAGSRLTVL.

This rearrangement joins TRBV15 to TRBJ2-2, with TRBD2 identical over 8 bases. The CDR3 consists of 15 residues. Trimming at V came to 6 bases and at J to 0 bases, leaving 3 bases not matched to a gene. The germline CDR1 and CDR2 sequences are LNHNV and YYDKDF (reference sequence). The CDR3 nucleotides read TGTGCCACCAGTACCGGGAGGGCGAACACCGGGGAGCTGTTTTTT. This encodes CATSTGRANTGELFF. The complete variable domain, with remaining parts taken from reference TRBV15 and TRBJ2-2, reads DAMVIQNPRYQVTQFGKPVTLSCSQTLNHNVMYWYQQKSSQAPKLLFHYYDKDFNNEADTPDNFQSRRPNTSFCFLDIRSPGLGDTAMYLCATSTGRANTGELFFGEGSRLTVL.

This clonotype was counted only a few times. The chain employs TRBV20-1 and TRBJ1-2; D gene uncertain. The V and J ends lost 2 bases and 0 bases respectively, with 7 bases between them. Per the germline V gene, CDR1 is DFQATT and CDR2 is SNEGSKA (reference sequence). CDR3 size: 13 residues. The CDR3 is CSARTDSNYGYTF. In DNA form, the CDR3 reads TGCAGTGCTAGAACAGACTCTAACTATGGCTACACCTTC.